Listed below are T cell receptor beta chains from one sample, sequenced in a study of T cells in localized non-small cell lung cancer. The data were produced by immunoSEQ multiplex PCR, yet TCRdb's version contains in-frame clones alone and is incomplete. This sample carries around 50,000 clones, more than 80% of them seen once, and the ten largest clones take roughly 5.1%. The sample was peripheral blood, taken before any cancer treatment. Every receptor here comes from a woman aged 35 to 70 with stage I lung adenocarcinoma. Both conserved end residues are part of each CDR3. The D gene is left open where the match is weak. Size is stated for part of the rows, as once, few or many counts, or as a class when the clone is expanded.

. | TRBJ1-6 | TRBD1 | TRBV28 | TGTGCCAGCACCCTAGGACAGGGCCAGAATTCACCCCTCCACTTT | CASTLGQGQNSPLHF
. | TRBJ1-2 | TRBD1 | TRBV7-9 | TGTGCCAGCAGCATTGGACAGGGGTCCTATGGCTACACCTTC | CASSIGQGSYGYTF
. | TRBJ2-3 | TRBD1 | TRBV2 | TGTGCCAGCAGTCCTAGGACAGGGGCCGCAGATACGCAGTATTTT | CASSPRTGAADTQYF
. | TRBJ2-7 | . | TRBV29-1 | TGCAGCGTTGAAACCTTCTCCTACGAGCAGTACTTC | CSVETFSYEQYF
once | TRBJ1-1 | TRBD1 | TRBV29-1 | TGCAGCGTTGCGGGACAGGGGGCTCGGGACACTGAAGCTTTCTTT | CSVAGQGARDTEAFF
. | TRBJ2-7 | TRBD2 | TRBV2 | TGTGCCAGCAGTGAAAAGCGGGGGAACGGCGAGCAGTACTTC | CASSEKRGNGEQYF
. | TRBJ1-5 | . | TRBV30 | TGTGCCTGGAGTGTAGGGGAAAATCAGCCCCAGCATTTT | CAWSVGENQPQHF
. | TRBJ2-7 | . | TRBV5-1 | TGCGCCAGCAGCCTGACGGGGGGCCACGAGCAGTACTTC | CASSLTGGHEQYF
. | TRBJ1-3 | . | TRBV5-6 | TGTGCCAGCAACGGGAGAGGCTTCTCTGGAAACACCATATATTTT | CASNGRGFSGNTIYF
. | TRBJ2-3 | . | TRBV5-6 | TGTGCCAGCAGCTTCGGGTTAGCAGCGGCAGATACGCAGTATTTT | CASSFGLAAADTQYF
. | TRBJ1-1 | . | TRBV30 | TGTGCCTGGAGTGTACAATTGAGGAACACTGAAGCTTTCTTT | CAWSVQLRNTEAFF
. | TRBJ1-1 | . | TRBV5-4 | TGTGCCAGCAGCCCCGACAGAAGCTTCACTGAAGCTTTCTTT | CASSPDRSFTEAFF
. | TRBJ2-1 | TRBD2 | TRBV15 | TGTGCCACCAGCAGAGATCTGGGGACTAGCGGGGGAAATGAGCAGTTCTTC | CATSRDLGTSGGNEQFF
. | TRBJ2-1 | . | TRBV6-1 | TGTGCCAGCAGTCAGTGGAATGAGCAGTTCTTC | CASSQWNEQFF
. | TRBJ1-2 | TRBD1 | TRBV7-9 | TGTGCCAGCAGCCCTCTATTCGGGACAGGGGGCGGCTACACCTTC | CASSPLFGTGGGYTF
. | TRBJ2-1 | . | TRBV13 | TGTGCCAGCAGCTCCCATTCGGGGGACTCCTACAATGAGCAGTTCTTC | CASSSHSGDSYNEQFF
. | TRBJ1-4 | . | TRBV18 | TGTGCCAGCTCAACCAAGGGGGAAGAAAAACTGTTTTTT | CASSTKGEEKLFF
once | TRBJ2-1 | TRBD1 | TRBV30 | TGTGCCTGGAGTGTTGGGACAGGGTCGTACAATGAGCAGTTCTTC | CAWSVGTGSYNEQFF
. | TRBJ2-5 | . | TRBV7-2 | TGTGCCAGCAGCTTCTGGGGGGGCGGGGAGACCCAGTACTTC | CASSFWGGGETQYF
. | TRBJ2-5 | TRBD1 | TRBV7-8 | TGTGCCAGCAGCGCCCGGACAGGACGAGAGACCCAGTACTTC | CASSARTGRETQYF
. | TRBJ2-4 | TRBD1 | TRBV7-2 | TGTGCCAGCAGCTTCCCGAGGGGAAGGGGGCCGACCAAAAACATTCAGTACTTC | CASSFPRGRGPTKNIQYF
once | TRBJ1-1 | . | TRBV7-9 | TGTGCCAGCAACCCATTAGGAGGGACAATGAACACTGAAGCTTTCTTT | CASNPLGGTMNTEAFF
. | TRBJ2-2 | . | TRBV9 | TGTGCCAGCAGCGTAGAGACGGGGGATGCGGAGCTGTTTTTT | CASSVETGDAELFF
few | TRBJ2-7 | . | TRBV7-9 | TGTGCCAGCAGCGAGGACAGCCCCTACGAGCAGTACTTC | CASSEDSPYEQYF
. | TRBJ2-2 | . | TRBV29-1 | TGCAGCGTTGGAGGGACCGGGGAGCTGTTTTTT | CSVGGTGELFF
. | TRBJ1-1 | . | TRBV18 | TGTGCCACCACCTCTGGCCAAATGAACACTGAAGCTTTCTTT | CATTSGQMNTEAFF
. | TRBJ2-7 | . | TRBV27 | TGTGCCAGCAGTGAGGGCTACGAGCAGTACTTC | CASSEGYEQYF
. | TRBJ1-6 | . | TRBV25-1 | TGTGCCAGCAGTGTTGGGAGCTTTTATAATTCACCCCTCCACTTT | CASSVGSFYNSPLHF
medium-sized | TRBJ2-7 | . | TRBV19 | TGTGCCAGTAGTATTCAGACGCTCGGAGGCGAGCAGTACTTC | CASSIQTLGGEQYF
. | TRBJ1-4 | . | TRBV4-1 | TGCGCCAGCAGCCAAGATGTGGGCAGAAAATCAACTAATGAAAAACTGTTTTTT | CASSQDVGRKSTNEKLFF
once | TRBJ2-5 | . | TRBV28 | TGTGCCACTCTCAGACAAGAGACCCAGTACTTC | CATLRQETQYF
. | TRBJ1-3 | . | TRBV7-2 | TGTGCCAGCAGCCGTCTTGGAAACACCATATATTTT | CASSRLGNTIYF
. | TRBJ2-2 | . | TRBV7-3 | TGTGCCAGCAGCACCAGGGCGGACGGGGAGCTGTTTTTT | CASSTRADGELFF
. | TRBJ2-7 | . | TRBV19 | TGTGCCAGTAGTATGTTCAGGGACGAGCAGTACTTC | CASSMFRDEQYF
few | TRBJ1-1 | TRBD1 | TRBV11-2 | TGTGCCAGCAGCTTAGATCGGGCAGGGGGAGATAGCACTGAAGCTTTCTTT | CASSLDRAGGDSTEAFF
. | TRBJ2-3 | TRBD2 | TRBV2 | TGTGCCAGCAGTGAAATAGCGGGGAGCACAGATACGCAGTATTTT | CASSEIAGSTDTQYF
. | TRBJ2-5 | TRBD2 | TRBV11-2 | TGTGCCAGCAGCCTAGCGGGGGGGCAAGAGACCCAGTACTTC | CASSLAGGQETQYF
. | TRBJ2-5 | . | TRBV5-1 | TGCGCCAGCAGCATTCAAGGGGAGACCCAGTACTTC | CASSIQGETQYF
. | TRBJ2-1 | TRBD1 | TRBV7-9 | TGTGCCAGCAGCTCCGAAGGACAGGGCTTGAATGAGCAGTTCTTC | CASSSEGQGLNEQFF
. | TRBJ1-1 | . | TRBV15 | TGTGCCACCAGCAGGGGCCGCAACACTGAAGCTTTCTTT | CATSRGRNTEAFF
. | TRBJ1-2 | TRBD1 | TRBV30 | TGTGCCTGGATCGACTACAGGGGTTCGAGCTACACCTTC | CAWIDYRGSSYTF
once | TRBJ2-7 | . | TRBV5-6 | TGTGCCAGCAGCTTGGACGGACTCTACTACGAGCAGTACTTC | CASSLDGLYYEQYF
. | TRBJ2-3 | . | TRBV2 | TGTGCCAGCAGTGCCACAGGGGGCGGGAGGACAGATACGCAGTATTTT | CASSATGGGRTDTQYF
. | TRBJ1-5 | . | TRBV7-9 | TGTGCCAGCAGCCCTCAGACAAATAGCAATCAGCCCCAGCATTTT | CASSPQTNSNQPQHF
once | TRBJ2-1 | TRBD2 | TRBV7-2 | TGTGCCAGCAGCGTGGGGACTAGGATCCATGAGCAGTTCTTC | CASSVGTRIHEQFF
. | TRBJ1-2 | . | TRBV19 | TGTGCCAGTAGTATAGACTCGGCAGGCGGTTTGAACTATGGCTACACCTTC | CASSIDSAGGLNYGYTF
. | TRBJ2-2 | TRBD1 | TRBV6-6 | TGTGCCAGCCGTGCGGGACAGGTATACGCCGGGGAGCTGTTTTTT | CASRAGQVYAGELFF
. | TRBJ1-5 | TRBD1 | TRBV7-2 | TGTGCCAGCAGCGGGAACAGGGGGGGCGGTGAGCCCCAGCATTTT | CASSGNRGGGEPQHF
. | TRBJ2-1 | . | TRBV7-2 | TGTGCCAGCAGCTCCGGGGCGAGCTCCTACAATGAGCAGTTCTTC | CASSSGASSYNEQFF
. | TRBJ2-1 | TRBD1 | TRBV5-6 | TGTGCCAGCAGCTTTAGGGGGCTTTTAGACAATGAGCAGTTCTTC | CASSFRGLLDNEQFF
once | TRBJ1-5 | TRBD1 | TRBV5-1 | TGCGCCAGCAGTCCCGGGACAGGGAACTATCAGCCCCAGCATTTT | CASSPGTGNYQPQHF